These 19 T cell receptor beta chains share one sample of origin, sequenced in a study of T cell responses to AZD1222 COVID-19 vaccine. Sequencing was performed with immunoSEQ multiplex PCR; in TCRdb, only in-frame clones are kept and a portion is missing. The sample gives tens of thousands of clones, roughly 85% of which show up once; 3% to 4.5% is in the top ten. The specimen comprised peripheral blood, sampled on day 0 of AZD1222 vaccination. These receptors were taken from an adult in good health.

This chain links TRBV3-1 (or the pseudogene TRBV3-2) with TRBJ2-2, with D unclear. Germline V gene sequence: CDR1 LGHDT, CDR2 YNNKEL (reference sequence). The CDR3 extends over 13 amino acids. V lost 7 bases to trimming and J lost 4 bases, with 10 bases between them. The CDR3 coding sequence is TGTGCCAGCATTCGCAAGGGCACCGGGGAGCTGTTTTTT. This encodes CASIRKGTGELFF.

This clone has just a few counts. The rearrangement joins TRBV10-3 to TRBJ2-7, with D maybe TRBD2 (5 bases). This CDR3 comprises 12 residues. CDR1 and CDR2 from the germline V gene are ENHRY and SYGVKD. Trimming shortened V by 8 bases and J by 2 bases, and 10 bases separated the two germline ends. The CDR3 spells CAIGDGTYEQYF. For the CDR3, the DNA is TGTGCCATCGGAGACGGGACCTACGAGCAGTACTTC.

The rearrangement uses TRBV7-2 and TRBJ1-2; TRBD1 matches at 7 bases. Trimming took 5 bases from V and 4 from J; bases not matched to a gene: 7. The CDR3 covers 14 residues. In germline, CDR1 is SGHTA, CDR2 FQGNSA. CDR3 protein: CASSLSTGPYGYTF. Written as DNA, the CDR3 is TGTGCCAGCAGCCTATCGACAGGGCCCTATGGCTACACCTTC.

Turning to this clone: Other DNA sequences in the sample encode the same CDR3. The V call is TRBV18, the J call TRBJ1-1; D remains ambiguous. The CDR3 has 13 residues. Trimming took 3 bases from V and 1 from J, leaving 6 bases between them. In germline, CDR1 is KGHSH, CDR2 LQKENI. CDR3 DNA sequence: TGTGCCAGCTCACCGCCAGGGAACACTGAAGCTTTCTTT. Encoded protein: CASSPPGNTEAFF.

This clone was counted once. The V call is TRBV6-5, the J call TRBJ1-5; D is unclear. Between the trimmed V and J ends, which lost 7 bases and 2 bases, there was a span of 12 bases. Germline V gives CDR1 MNHEY, CDR2 SVGAGI. This CDR3 has 14 amino acids. CDR3 coding DNA: TGTGCCAGCAAGGGTCCGATTGGCAATCAGCCCCAGCATTTT. This translates into CASKGPIGNQPQHF.

The chain carries TRBV27 and TRBJ2-7; the match to TRBD1 covers 10 bases. The CDR3 loop spans 16 amino acids. Germline loops: CDR1 MNHEY, CDR2 SMNVEV (reference sequence). J lost 1 base, V lost 6 bases, and 9 bases had no gene match. The CDR3 sequence: CASRPLGQGKSYEQYF. The CDR3 coding sequence is TGTGCCAGCAGACCTCTGGGACAGGGGAAGTCCTACGAGCAGTACTTC.

The gene calls are TRBV7-9 and TRBJ1-2; D ambiguous. CDR1 SEHNR and CDR2 FQNEAQ come from the germline V gene (reference sequence). CDR3 length: 14 amino acids. Trimming took 6 bases from V and 4 from J, leaving 15 bases between them. The CDR3 coding sequence is TGTGCCAGCAGTTCCTCGACATCGCCCTATGGCTACACCTTC. Its translation is CASSSSTSPYGYTF.

This sequence joins TRBV5-6 and TRBJ1-3; D possibly corresponds to TRBD1 (5 bases). Germline V gene data show CDR1 as SGHDT and CDR2 as YYEEEE. The CDR3 consists of 15 residues. The V end lost 3 bases, the J end lost 0 bases, and 10 bases lay between the germline ends. CDR3 loop: CASSSRGGSGNTIYF. CDR3 coding DNA: TGTGCCAGCAGCTCCCGGGGGGGCTCTGGAAACACCATATATTTT.

This chain connects TRBV29-1 to TRBJ1-3; D may be TRBD1 (5 bases). Germline V gene lookup returns CDR1 SQVTM and CDR2 ANQGSEA. CDR3 length: 14 amino acids. The V gene lost 4 bases and the J gene lost 0 bases, with 10 bases spanning the gap. The CDR3 reads CSVVAGNSGNTIYF. CDR3 nucleotide sequence: TGCAGCGTTGTGGCAGGGAACTCTGGAAACACCATATATTTT.

The genes are TRBV5-1 and TRBJ1-1; possible D gene TRBD1, 5 bases. Germline V gene sequence: CDR1 SGHRS, CDR2 YFSETQ. V gave up 3 bases and J gave up 6 bases, with 12 bases separating them. This CDR3 comprises 13 residues. The CDR3 nucleotides are TGCGCCAGCAGCTGGGGGGGTGACGCTGAAGCTTTCTTT. Translating gives CASSWGGDAEAFF.

This sequence joins TRBV7-9 and TRBJ1-1, with TRBD1 matching over 7 bases. Germline CDR1 reads SEHNR; CDR2 reads FQNEAQ (reference sequence). The CDR3 loop spans 13 amino acids. J lost 4 bases, V lost 6 bases, and 5 bases had no gene match. The CDR3: CASRRAGGTEAFF. DNA for the CDR3: TGTGCCAGCAGACGCGCAGGGGGCACTGAAGCTTTCTTT.

The gene calls are TRBV7-2 and TRBJ1-2; 9 bases are shared with TRBD1. The length of the CDR3 is 15 residues. Unmatched junction bases numbered 7, after V lost 2 bases and J lost 6 bases. Germline V gene lookup returns CDR1 SGHTA and CDR2 FQGNSA. CDR3 bases: TGTGCCAGCAGCTTATTTGGGACAGGGAGGGATGGCTACACCTTC. It specifies CASSLFGTGRDGYTF.

The V gene is TRBV5-6, the J gene TRBJ1-6; the D is unclear. Trimming shortened V by 0 bases and J by 9 bases, and 4 bases separated the two germline ends. From germline, CDR1 is SGHDT and CDR2 YYEEEE. CDR3 length: 12 amino acids. CDR3 in DNA: TGTGCCAGCAGCTTGGGAAGTTCACCCCTCCACTTT. Translation gives CASSLGSSPLHF. The full variable domain, with the rest looked up from reference TRBV5-6 and TRBJ1-6, is DAGVTQSPTHLIKTRGQQVTLRCSPKSGHDTVSWYQQALGQGPQFIFQYYEEEERQRGNFPDRFSGHQFPNYSSELNVNALLLGDSALYLCASSLGSSPLHFGNGTRLTVT.

V usage is TRBV7-9 and J usage is TRBJ1-2, with TRBD1 identical over 10 bases. Trimming took 5 bases from V and 7 from J; bases not matched to a gene: 7. The CDR3 has 14 amino acids. Germline-derived CDR1 and CDR2 are SEHNR and FQNEAQ (reference sequence). The CDR3 coding sequence is TGTGCCAGCAGCGCCGGGACAGGGGCCTCTGGCTACACCTTC. It yields the protein CASSAGTGASGYTF.

The CDR3 is CASSYSNRANTEAFF. CDR3 bases: TGTGCCAGCAGTTACTCGAACAGGGCGAACACTGAAGCTTTCTTT. The chain links TRBV6-5 to TRBJ1-1, with D tentatively TRBD1 (6 bases). The CDR3 is 15 amino acids. V gave up 0 bases and J gave up 1 base, with 9 bases separating them. The germline CDR1 and CDR2 sequences are MNHEY and SVGAGI.

The J gene is TRBJ1-3, the V gene TRBV28; the D gene is possibly TRBD1 (5 bases). The CDR3 extends over 16 amino acids. Germline CDR1 MDHEN, CDR2 SYDVKM. Trimming shortened V by 3 bases and J by 1 base, and 13 bases separated the two germline ends. In DNA form, the CDR3 reads TGTGCCAGCAGTTTGGGACTTGTCTTATCTGGAAACACCATATATTTT. Its translation: CASSLGLVLSGNTIYF.

The rearrangement uses TRBV6-4 and TRBJ2-3; TRBD1 matches at 7 bases. Germline-derived CDR1 and CDR2 are MRHNA and SNTAGT. Trimming cost V 6 bases and J 3 bases; bases outside gene matches: 6. This CDR3 comprises 14 residues. DNA of the CDR3: TGTGCCAGCAGGGAGACAGGGTTTACAGATACGCAGTATTTT. This gives the protein CASRETGFTDTQYF.

This clone was observed once. The chain joins TRBV6-5 to TRBJ2-1; either TRBD1 or TRBD2 may fit D (5 bases each). Trimming shortened V by 0 bases and J by 6 bases, and 15 bases separated the two germline ends. Germline V gives CDR1 MNHEY, CDR2 SVGAGI. The CDR3 extends over 16 amino acids. CDR3 sequence (DNA): TGTGCCAGCAGTTACTCGAAGTGGGACGTACGCAATGAGCAGTTCTTC. This codes for CASSYSKWDVRNEQFF.

The rearrangement links TRBV7-2 to TRBJ1-2; possible D gene TRBD1, 5 bases. This CDR3 is 14 amino acids long. V lost 5 bases to trimming and J lost 4 bases, with 14 bases between them. Germline V gene lookup returns CDR1 SGHTA and CDR2 FQGNSA. The chain's CDR3 is CASSPGDLFYGYTF. The DNA for the CDR3 is TGTGCCAGCAGCCCCGGGGACCTCTTCTATGGCTACACCTTC.